This entry lists 23 T cell receptor beta chains sequenced from one sample in a study of blood T cell repertoires in COVID-19. TCRdb's table, derived via immunoSEQ multiplex PCR, lists solely in-frame clones and lacks some. Of roughly 250,000 clones listed, around 80% were seen once; the top ten hold about 4%. The sequenced sample consisted of peripheral blood. All receptors come from a woman in her 40s with active or convalescent COVID-19.

This chain connects TRBV24-1 to TRBJ1-2; tentatively, D is TRBD1 (5 bases). From germline, CDR1 is KGHDR and CDR2 SFDVKD. The ends were cut back, 5 bases at V and 0 bases at J, with 18 bases in the middle. CDR3 length: 17 residues. CDR3 in DNA: TGTGCCACCAGTGGGAGGGGTCCCCAGGCAGCTAACTATGGCTACACCTTC. This sequence encodes CATSGRGPQAANYGYTF.

The chain couples TRBV6-4 to TRBJ2-1; D possibly corresponds to TRBD2 (7 bases). This CDR3 comprises 11 residues. V dropped 11 bases and J dropped 8 bases, with 13 bases sitting between them. Germline V gene sequence: CDR1 MRHNA, CDR2 SNTAGT. Here the CDR3 DNA reads TGTGCCCGCGGGGAGGGGGATGAGCAGTTCTTC. It codes for CARGEGDEQFF.

The chain couples TRBV4-1 to TRBJ2-2, with D hard to call. Germline V gene sequence: CDR1 MGHRA, CDR2 YSYEKL. This CDR3 region has 13 residues. V was shortened by 1 base and J by 4 bases, with 4 bases between the two germline ends. In DNA form, the CDR3 reads TGCGCCAGCAGCCAAGCTACCACCGGGGAGCTGTTTTTT. Protein sequence: CASSQATTGELFF.

V usage is TRBV5-1 and J usage is TRBJ2-1, with D possibly matching TRBD2 (6 bases). Germline V lookup: CDR1 SGHRS, CDR2 YFSETQ. V gave up 0 bases and J gave up 9 bases, with 13 bases separating them. The CDR3 runs 14 residues. CDR3 in amino acids: CASSLDWTTGEQFF. CDR3 in DNA: TGCGCCAGCAGCTTGGACTGGACTACAGGTGAGCAGTTCTTC.

This chain links TRBV19 with TRBJ2-2; a possible D gene is TRBD1 (5 bases). This CDR3 is 13 amino acids long. Trimming removed 3 bases from V and 7 bases from J, with 9 bases in between. Germline CDR1 LNHDA, CDR2 SQIVND (reference sequence). CDR3 sequence: CASSIWGSGELFF. For the CDR3, the DNA is TGTGCCAGTAGTATTTGGGGCAGCGGGGAGCTGTTTTTT.

This clone was seen a handful of times. The V call is TRBV5-4, the J call TRBJ2-1; 13 bases fit TRBD2. Trimming cost V 4 bases and J 2 bases; bases outside gene matches: 3. The CDR3 has 16 amino acids. Per germline, CDR1 SGHNT and CDR2 YYREEE (reference sequence). The CDR3, as DNA: TGTGCCAGCAGCCTTGGGACTAGCGGGGCCTACAATGAGCAGTTCTTC. Translating gives CASSLGTSGAYNEQFF.

This clone is a singleton in its sample. The chain links TRBV14 to TRBJ1-2, with D perhaps TRBD1 (6 bases). CDR1 and CDR2 from the germline V gene are SGHDN and FVKESK. The CDR3 covers 15 residues. V was clipped by 4 bases and J by 0 bases, with 12 bases between them. In nucleotides, the CDR3 is TGTGCCAGCAGCCCCTTCCGACAGGCTAACTATGGCTACACCTTC. As protein: CASSPFRQANYGYTF.

The V gene is TRBV7-6, the J gene TRBJ2-3; D not resolved. The CDR3 is 14 residues long. Trimming pared 1 base from V and 0 bases from J, leaving 5 bases between. Per the germline V gene, CDR1 is SGHVS and CDR2 is FNYEAQ. The CDR3: CASSLEPSTDTQYF. As DNA, the CDR3 is TGTGCCAGCAGCTTAGAGCCTAGCACAGATACGCAGTATTTT.

V and J are TRBV19 and TRBJ2-5; weak D call: TRBD2 (6 bases). Germline CDR1 LNHDA, CDR2 SQIVND (reference sequence). Trimming removed 2 bases from V and 5 bases from J, with 15 bases in between. The CDR3 spans 15 residues. The CDR3 is CASSISPGEVETQYF. The CDR3 nucleotides are TGTGCCAGTAGTATAAGTCCCGGGGAGGTCGAGACCCAGTACTTC.

CDR3 bases: TGTGCCAGCAGTGAATTGGGCAGGGAGGGCACAGATACGCAGTATTTT. Amino acid sequence: CASSELGREGTDTQYF. The genes are TRBV6-1 and TRBJ2-3, with D maybe TRBD2 (6 bases). The CDR3 is 16 amino acids. The V end was cut by 2 bases, the J end by 1 base, with 13 bases between. The germline gives CDR1 MNHNS, CDR2 SASEGT.

J is TRBJ1-6 and V is TRBV6-7; the D gene is possibly TRBD1 (5 bases). TRBV6-7 is an ORF; its function is uncertain. The CDR3 is made up of 15 amino acids. V was cut by 2 bases and J by 10 bases, with 15 bases left in between. The CDR3 is CASSYPGCGNSPLHF. The CDR3, as DNA: TGTGCCAGCAGTTACCCAGGGTGTGGGAACTCACCCCTCCACTTT.

This clone was counted between two and nine times. The chain has TRBV11-2 and TRBJ1-1; 11 bases align to TRBD1. The length of the CDR3 is 14 residues. With 6 bases clipped from V and 4 bases from J, the junction kept 4 bases outside the gene matches. Germline loops: CDR1 SGHAT, CDR2 FQNNGV. Here the CDR3 DNA reads TGTGCCAGCAGGGCCGGGACAGGGGGCACTGAAGCTTTCTTT. This codes for CASRAGTGGTEAFF.

V usage is TRBV5-4 and J usage is TRBJ1-3; 8 bases match TRBD1. The junction had 3 bases not matched to a gene; V was cut back by 3 bases and J by 4 bases. The CDR3 extends over 14 amino acids. Germline V gene lookup returns CDR1 SGHNT and CDR2 YYREEE (reference sequence). The CDR3 DNA is TGTGCCAGCAGCTCGGACAGGGCAGGAAACACCATATATTTT. It encodes CASSSDRAGNTIYF.

A single count supports this clone. The CDR3: CASSPQVTYGYTF. As DNA, the CDR3 is TGTGCCAGCAGTCCTCAGGTGACCTATGGCTACACCTTC. The V gene is TRBV12-3 or TRBV12-4, the J gene TRBJ1-2; D gene unclear. This CDR3 has 13 amino acids. V was clipped by 5 bases and J by 4 bases, with 11 bases between them.

The V call is TRBV6-1, the J call TRBJ2-3; weak D call: TRBD2 (5 bases). The CDR3 consists of 15 residues. Trimming took 3 bases from V and 0 from J, leaving 10 bases between them. In germline, CDR1 is MNHNS, CDR2 SASEGT. CDR3: CASSDQAASTDTQYF. The CDR3 DNA is TGTGCCAGCAGTGACCAAGCGGCGAGCACAGATACGCAGTATTTT.

The J gene is TRBJ2-7, the V gene TRBV5-1; weak D call: TRBD2 (6 bases). V shed 1 base and J shed 6 bases, with 20 bases lying between them. The CDR3 extends over 16 amino acids. Germline CDR1 reads SGHRS; CDR2 reads YFSETQ. DNA of the CDR3: TGCGCCAGCAGCTTGTACATGGAGACGGGGGAGGTCGAGCAGTACTTC. It codes for CASSLYMETGEVEQYF.

A remark on this clone: Different DNA sequences within this sample yield the same CDR3. This sequence joins TRBV7-9 and TRBJ2-3, with TRBD2 matching 10 bases. CDR1 SEHNR and CDR2 FQNEAQ come from the germline V gene (reference sequence). V was pared by 3 bases and J by 2 bases, with 5 bases of the junction left unmatched. The CDR3 loop spans 16 amino acids. CDR3 bases: TGTGCCAGCAGCTTTGCTAGCGGGGGAGCCACAGATACGCAGTATTTT. Protein product: CASSFASGGATDTQYF.

This clone was detected only a few times. This chain joins TRBV5-1 and TRBJ1-5; 7 positions agree with TRBD1. J lost 3 bases, V lost 4 bases, and 4 bases had no gene match. The CDR3 covers 14 residues. CDR1 SGHRS and CDR2 YFSETQ come from the germline V gene. CDR3 in amino acids: CASSPGTANQPQHF. The CDR3 nucleotides read TGCGCCAGCAGCCCCGGGACAGCCAATCAGCCCCAGCATTTT.

The chain has TRBV27 and TRBJ1-2, with 9 bases identical to TRBD1. The CDR3 spans 15 residues. V shed 10 bases and J 2 bases; nucleotides not matched to a gene: 11. In germline, CDR1 is MNHEY, CDR2 SMNVEV (reference sequence). This CDR3 reads CATLGQGISNYGYTF. The CDR3 nucleotides read TGTGCCACCCTGGGACAGGGAATATCAAACTATGGCTACACCTTC.

This clone was seen only once. This sequence joins TRBV4-1 and TRBJ2-2; 8 nucleotides align to TRBD1. The CDR3 length is 15 residues. CDR1 and CDR2 (germline): MGHRA, YSYEKL. The V and J ends lost 4 bases and 5 bases, in that order; junction bases with no gene match: 6. CDR3 sequence: CASSPRTGRTGELFF. CDR3 bases: TGCGCCAGCAGCCCACGGACAGGGCGGACCGGGGAGCTGTTTTTT.

The J gene is TRBJ2-5, the V gene TRBV3-1 (or the pseudogene TRBV3-2), with D possibly TRBD2 on 6 matching bases. The CDR3 runs to 13 residues. Germline values: CDR1 LGHDT, CDR2 YNNKEL (reference sequence). Trimming cost V 6 bases and J 4 bases, with 12 bases left between them. The CDR3 reads CASRPGGAETQYF. CDR3 sequence (DNA): TGTGCCAGCAGGCCCGGGGGTGCAGAGACCCAGTACTTC.

This chain joins TRBV19 and TRBJ1-4; tentative D call: TRBD1 (5 bases). The ends were cut back, 7 bases at V and 8 bases at J, with 17 bases in the middle. Looked up from germline, CDR1 is LNHDA and CDR2 is SQIVND (reference sequence). CDR3 length: 14 residues. As DNA, the CDR3 is TGTGCCAGTATAGCTGGTGGAGGGGTGGAAAAACTGTTTTTT. Protein: CASIAGGGVEKLFF. The variable domain in full, with the rest retrieved from reference TRBV19 and TRBJ1-4, is DGGITQSPKYLFRKEGQNVTLSCEQNLNHDAMYWYRQDPGQGLRLIYYSQIVNDFQKGDIAEGYSVSREKKESFPLTVTSAQKNPTAFYLCASIAGGGVEKLFFGSGTQLSVL.

The chain is built from TRBV18 and TRBJ2-3; D remains unclear. Germline V gives CDR1 KGHSH, CDR2 LQKENI. This CDR3 spans 15 amino acids. V was trimmed by 3 bases and J by 2 bases, leaving 12 bases between them. Here the CDR3 DNA reads TGTGCCAGCTCACCGGAACAGACCTCCACAGATACGCAGTATTTT. Protein product: CASSPEQTSTDTQYF.